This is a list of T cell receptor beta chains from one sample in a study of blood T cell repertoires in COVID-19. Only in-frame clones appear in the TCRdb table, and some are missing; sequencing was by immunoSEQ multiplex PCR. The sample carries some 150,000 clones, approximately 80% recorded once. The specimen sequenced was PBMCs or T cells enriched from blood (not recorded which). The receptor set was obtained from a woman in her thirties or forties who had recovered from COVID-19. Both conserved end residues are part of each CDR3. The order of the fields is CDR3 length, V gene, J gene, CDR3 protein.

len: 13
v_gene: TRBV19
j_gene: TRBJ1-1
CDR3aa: CASSEGTGTEAFF

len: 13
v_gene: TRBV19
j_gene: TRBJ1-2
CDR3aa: CASSGRDIIGYTF

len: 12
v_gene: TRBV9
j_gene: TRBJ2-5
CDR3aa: CASSGNEVTQYF

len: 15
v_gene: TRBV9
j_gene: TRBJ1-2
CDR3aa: CASSVSPGDNYGYTF

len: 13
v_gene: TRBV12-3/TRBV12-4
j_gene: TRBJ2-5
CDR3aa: CASSFQGLETQYF

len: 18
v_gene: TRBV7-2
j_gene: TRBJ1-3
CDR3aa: CASSSGTGGRVPGNTIYF

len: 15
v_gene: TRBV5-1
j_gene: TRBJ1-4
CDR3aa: CASSRDRGQDEKLFF

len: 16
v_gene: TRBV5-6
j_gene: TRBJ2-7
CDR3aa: CASSLVGAPHPYEQYF

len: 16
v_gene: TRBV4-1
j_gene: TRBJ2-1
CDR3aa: CASSQSPRTGFVEQFF

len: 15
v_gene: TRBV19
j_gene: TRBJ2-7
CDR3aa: CASTSGGADTYEQYF

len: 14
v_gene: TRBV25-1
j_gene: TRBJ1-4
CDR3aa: CASSDSTGGEKLFF

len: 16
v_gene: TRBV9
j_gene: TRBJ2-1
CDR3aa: CASSVGSGGVYNEQFF

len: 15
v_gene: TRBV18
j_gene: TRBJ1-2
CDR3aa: CASSPPAELSYGYTF

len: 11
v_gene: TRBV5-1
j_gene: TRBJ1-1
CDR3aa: CASAQDTEAFF

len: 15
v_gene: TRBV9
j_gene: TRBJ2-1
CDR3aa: CASSGLRQGSNEQFF

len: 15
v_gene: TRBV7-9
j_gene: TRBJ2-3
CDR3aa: CASSLVGVNTDTQYF

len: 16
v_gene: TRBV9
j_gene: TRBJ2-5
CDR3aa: CASSPNWREHQETQYF

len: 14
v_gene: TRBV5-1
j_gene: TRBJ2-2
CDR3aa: CASSTQANTGELFF

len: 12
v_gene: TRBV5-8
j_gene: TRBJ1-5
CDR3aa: CASSGLNQPQHF

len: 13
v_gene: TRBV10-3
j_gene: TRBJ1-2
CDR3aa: CAISDQGSYGYTF

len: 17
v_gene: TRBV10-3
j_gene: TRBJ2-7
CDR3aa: CAISERTGTSVSYEQYF

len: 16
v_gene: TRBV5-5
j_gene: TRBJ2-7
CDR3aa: CASTRDGGSTYYEQYF